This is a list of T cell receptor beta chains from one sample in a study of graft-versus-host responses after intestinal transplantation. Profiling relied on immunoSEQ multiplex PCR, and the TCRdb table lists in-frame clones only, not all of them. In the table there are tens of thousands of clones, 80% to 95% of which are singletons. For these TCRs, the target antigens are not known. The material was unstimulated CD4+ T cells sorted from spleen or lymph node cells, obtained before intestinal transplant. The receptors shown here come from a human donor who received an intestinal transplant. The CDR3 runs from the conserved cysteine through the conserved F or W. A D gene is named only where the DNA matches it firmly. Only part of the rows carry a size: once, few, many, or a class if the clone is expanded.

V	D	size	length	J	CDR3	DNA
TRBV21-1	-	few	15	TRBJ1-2	CASSKASEGREGYTF	TGTGCCAGCAGCAAAGCGTCAGAGGGGCGGGAGGGCTACACCTTC
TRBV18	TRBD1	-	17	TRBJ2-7	CASSPYISGQGSYEQYF	TGTGCCAGCTCACCATATATCTCGGGACAGGGGTCCTACGAGCAGTACTTC
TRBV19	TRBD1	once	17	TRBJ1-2	CASNQDRGVQPNYGYTF	TGTGCCAGTAATCAGGACAGGGGGGTCCAGCCTAACTATGGCTACACCTTC
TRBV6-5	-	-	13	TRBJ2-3	CACRGRIADTQYF	TGTGCCTGCAGGGGACGGATCGCAGATACGCAGTATTTT
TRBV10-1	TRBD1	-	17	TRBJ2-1	CASSRQGLAHGFNEQFF	TGCGCCAGCTCCCGACAGGGGCTAGCGCACGGATTCAATGAGCAGTTCTTC
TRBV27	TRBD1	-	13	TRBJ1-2	CASRPTGGHGYTF	TGTGCCAGCAGGCCGACAGGGGGCCATGGCTACACCTTC
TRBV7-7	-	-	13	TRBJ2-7	CASSFDPSGEQYF	TGTGCCAGCAGCTTCGACCCAAGTGGGGAGCAGTACTTC
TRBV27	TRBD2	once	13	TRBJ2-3	CASRTSGTDTQYF	TGTGCCAGTAGGACTAGCGGCACAGATACGCAGTATTTT
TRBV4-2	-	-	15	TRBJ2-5	CASSQATREMETQYF	TGTGCCAGCAGCCAAGCGACACGGGAGATGGAGACCCAGTACTTC
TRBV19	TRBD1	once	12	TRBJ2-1	CASVNTGGPRFF	TGTGCCAGTGTTAATACAGGGGGCCCCAGGTTCTTC
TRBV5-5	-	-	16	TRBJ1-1	CASSPLPWTENTEAFF	TGTGCCAGCAGCCCCCTCCCGTGGACCGAGAACACTGAAGCTTTCTTT
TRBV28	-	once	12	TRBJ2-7	CASSLFPYEQYF	TGTGCCAGCAGTTTGTTCCCCTACGAGCAGTACTTC
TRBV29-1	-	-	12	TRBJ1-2	CSVEWSAYGYTF	TGCAGCGTTGAATGGTCAGCCTATGGCTACACCTTC
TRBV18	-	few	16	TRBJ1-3	CASSLGQQSSGNTIYF	TGTGCCAGCTCACTTGGACAGCAGAGCTCTGGAAACACCATATATTTT
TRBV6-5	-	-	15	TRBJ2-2	CASSYSTGRTGELFF	TGTGCCAGCAGTTACTCTACAGGGCGGACCGGGGAGCTGTTTTTT
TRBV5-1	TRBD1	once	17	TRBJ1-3	CASSDDPPDRGGNTIYF	TGCGCCAGCAGCGACGACCCTCCGGACAGGGGTGGAAACACCATATATTTT
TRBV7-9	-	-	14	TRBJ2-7	CASSQTGPSYEQYF	TGTGCCAGCAGCCAGACAGGACCCTCCTACGAGCAGTACTTC
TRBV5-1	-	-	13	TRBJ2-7	CASSLTVSYEQYF	TGCGCCAGCAGCTTGACAGTATCCTACGAGCAGTACTTC
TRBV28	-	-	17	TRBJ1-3	CASSFIQATLSGNTIYF	TGTGCCAGCAGTTTTATACAGGCTACTCTCTCTGGAAACACCATATATTTT
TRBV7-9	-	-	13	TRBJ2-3	CASSLRETDTQYF	TGTGCCAGCAGCTTGAGAGAAACAGATACGCAGTATTTT
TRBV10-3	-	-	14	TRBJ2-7	CAISDGRSTYEQYF	TGTGCCATCAGTGATGGAAGGTCCACCTACGAGCAGTACTTC
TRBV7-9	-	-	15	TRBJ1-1	CASSLKREPNTEAFF	TGTGCCAGCAGCTTAAAGAGGGAACCGAACACTGAAGCTTTCTTT
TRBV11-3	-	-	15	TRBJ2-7	CASSPSDGSSHEQYF	TGTGCCAGCAGTCCTAGTGACGGGAGTTCCCACGAGCAGTACTTC